This T cell receptor (beta chain) was sequenced during a study of OX40 agonist ivuxolimab in advanced cancers. Study-wide context: Ivuxolimab, which targeted the costimulatory receptor OX40 (CD134), was an agonistic, fully human IgG2 monoclonal antibody. Intravenous ivuxolimab was administered to patients every 2 weeks at six dose levels: 0.01, 0.1, 0.3, 1.5, 3 and 10 mg/kg. Of the approximately 54 patients in dose escalation, about 20 had hepatocellular carcinoma, about 15 had melanoma, 9 had renal cell carcinoma and 9 had head and neck cancer. In the dose-escalation cohort, more than 75% of patients were male, and the mean age was about 55 years, with a range of about 20 to 90. Patients were allowed to have had prior anti-PD-1, anti-PD-L1 or anti-CTLA-4 therapy, and roughly 40% of the dose-escalation patients had been treated with checkpoint inhibitors. Partial responses occurred in three dose-escalation patients: two with cutaneous melanoma and one with hepatocellular carcinoma. Peripheral TCRbeta sequencing was intended to test whether TCR sequence diversity was altered and clonal T-cell expansion was caused by ivuxolimab. The monotherapy dose-escalation portion (N of about 49 patients) of the phase I ivuxolimab trial is reported in the paper.

Patients with a history of autoimmune disease or receiving systemic immunosuppression were excluded from the trial. Peripheral blood for TCR sequencing was drawn from every dose cohort at baseline, at cycle 4 day 1 and at cycle 7 day 1. The samples were taken from a phase I, first-in-human, multicenter, open-label dose-escalation trial of ivuxolimab. Adults with locally advanced or metastatic melanoma, renal cell, hepatocellular, or head and neck squamous cell carcinoma were enrolled in the trial. CD4+ and CD8+ T cells were sorted separately from peripheral blood before TCR sequencing. General findings and caveats noted by the study authors: Low levels of normalized T-cell clonal expansion were also seen in some patients who did not respond. On average, CD8+ T cells showed more expanded clones than CD4+ T cells after ivuxolimab. In the 0.1-3.0 mg/kg groups, partial responders had among the lowest normalized peripheral clonal expansion, particularly in CD8+ T cells. The antigen specificity of the peripheral T cells that underwent clonal expansion was not determined. At doses from 0.1 to 3.0 mg/kg, clonal expansion was seen in both CD4+ and CD8+ blood T cells between baseline and week 6.

As for this clone: This clone's antigen is unknown. Base quality data are lacking; no much larger clone is found one base away.

CDR1 and CDR2, looked up from the germline V gene, are KGHSH and LQKENI. Its CDR3 holds 14 amino acids, cysteine through phenylalanine. The DNA shown is the 42-base CDR3, in frame from base 1. V lost 3 bases and J lost 5 bases; the stretch between them is 11 bases long. For sequencing of the TCRbeta CDR3 region, genomic DNA was extracted from the sorted cells. The immunoSEQ Assay was used for sequencing of TCRbeta CDR3 regions. The table was pulled from immuneACCESS by TCRdb, which kept in-frame rearrangements only. Such tables lose some clones; where checked, under half of the loss comes from unresolved V genes, and the rest has no known cause. The sample table lists more than 70,000 clones, approximately 89% of them with a count of one. About an eighth of the sample belongs to the ten largest clones.

Recombination linked TRBV18 to TRBJ2-1; the D gene is perhaps TRBD1, from 6 matching bases. This receptor was taken from an adult with an advanced solid tumor such as melanoma, head and neck, liver or kidney cancer. The material was CD4+ or CD8+ T cells sorted from blood, obtained in a trial of the OX40 agonist ivuxolimab. The CDR3 region reads CASSPGQKNNEQFF. The DNA reads as follows: TGTGCCAGCTCACCCGGACAGAAGAACAATGAGCAGTTCTTC.